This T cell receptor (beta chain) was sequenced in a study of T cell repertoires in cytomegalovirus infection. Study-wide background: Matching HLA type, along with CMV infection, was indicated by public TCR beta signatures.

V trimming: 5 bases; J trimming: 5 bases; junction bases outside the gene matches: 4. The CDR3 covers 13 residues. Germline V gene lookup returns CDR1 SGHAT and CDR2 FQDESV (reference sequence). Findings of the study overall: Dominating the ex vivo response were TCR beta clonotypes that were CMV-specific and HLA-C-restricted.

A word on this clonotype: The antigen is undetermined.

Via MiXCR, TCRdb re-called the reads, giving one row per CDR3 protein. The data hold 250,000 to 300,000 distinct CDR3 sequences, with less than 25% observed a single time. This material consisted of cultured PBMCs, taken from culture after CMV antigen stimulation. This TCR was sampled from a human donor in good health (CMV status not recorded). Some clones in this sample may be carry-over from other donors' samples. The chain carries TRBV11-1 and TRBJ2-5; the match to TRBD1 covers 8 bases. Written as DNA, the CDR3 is TGTGCCAGCAGCGCAGGGGGCGTGGAGACCCAGTACTTC. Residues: CASSAGGVETQYF.